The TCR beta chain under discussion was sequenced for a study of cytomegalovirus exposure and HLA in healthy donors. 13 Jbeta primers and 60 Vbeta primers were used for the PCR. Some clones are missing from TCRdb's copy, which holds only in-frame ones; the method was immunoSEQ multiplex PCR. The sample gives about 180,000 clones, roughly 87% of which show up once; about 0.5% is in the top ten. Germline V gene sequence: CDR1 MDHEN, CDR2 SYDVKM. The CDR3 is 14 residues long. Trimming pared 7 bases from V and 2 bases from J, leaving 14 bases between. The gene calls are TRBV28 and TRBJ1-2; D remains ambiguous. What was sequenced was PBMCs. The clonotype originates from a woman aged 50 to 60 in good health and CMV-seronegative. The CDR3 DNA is TGTGCCAGCACCTTCCTAACACAGAACTATGGCTACACCTTC. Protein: CASTFLTQNYGYTF.